The 7 T cell receptor beta chains given below trace back to one sample, sequenced in a study of T-cell memory formation after mild COVID-19. MiXCR was run by TCRdb on the 5' RACE reads, yielding one entry per CDR3 protein. The repertoire consists of around 340,000 distinct CDR3 sequences, with around 20% occurring once and the leading ten covering under 15%. The sequenced material came from PBMCs or a T cell subset sorted from them (not recorded which). These receptors all stem from an adult woman who had mild COVID-19 (a few samples of this study predate the infection). Cell type and time point are not known.

This clonotype was counted a few times. Written as DNA, the CDR3 is TGTGCCAGCAGCCAAGATGGCCGTAGCTATGGCTACACCTTC. As protein: CASSQDGRSYGYTF. V and J are TRBV14 and TRBJ1-2, with D unclear. Trimming removed 0 bases from V and 4 bases from J, with 9 bases in between. CDR3 length equals 14 residues. Germline assignment: CDR1 SGHDN and CDR2 FVKESK.

The J gene is TRBJ2-3, the V gene TRBV18, with D perhaps TRBD1 (6 bases). Looked up from germline, CDR1 is KGHSH and CDR2 is LQKENI. V was cut by 0 bases and J by 3 bases, with 10 bases left in between. The CDR3 contains 15 residues. The CDR3 is CASSPPTGSTDTQYF. In DNA, the CDR3 is TGTGCCAGCTCACCACCCACAGGGTCGACAGATACGCAGTATTTT.

This clonotype showed up many times. This rearrangement joins TRBV12-3 or TRBV12-4 to TRBJ1-5; D might be TRBD1 (5 bases). With 2 bases removed from V and 0 bases from J, the gap between germline ends came to 5 bases. This CDR3 spans 14 amino acids. This chain's CDR3 is CASSLQGSNQPQHF. CDR3 DNA: TGTGCCAGCAGTTTACAGGGTAGCAATCAGCCCCAGCATTTT.

The CDR3 here is CASSWGTGEETQYF. The CDR3, as DNA: TGCGCCAGCAGCTGGGGGACAGGGGAAGAGACCCAGTACTTC. This rearrangement joins TRBV5-1 to TRBJ2-5; 10 positions match TRBD1. Per germline, CDR1 SGHRS and CDR2 YFSETQ. The CDR3 covers 14 residues. V was pared by 3 bases and J by 3 bases, with 2 bases of the junction left unmatched.

This clonotype showed up just a few times. The chain joins TRBV29-1 to TRBJ2-7; 8 bases match TRBD1. With 4 bases clipped from V and 7 bases from J, the junction kept 9 bases outside the gene matches. The CDR3 spans 13 residues. Germline CDR1 and CDR2: SQVTM and ANQGSEA. The CDR3 here is CSVVGQGIQEQYF. CDR3 coding DNA: TGCAGCGTTGTTGGACAGGGTATACAGGAGCAGTACTTC.

The chain combines TRBV6-1 with TRBJ2-6, with D perhaps matching TRBD1 (6 bases). This CDR3 contains 16 residues. Looked up from germline, CDR1 is MNHNS and CDR2 is SASEGT. V gave up 3 bases and J gave up 4 bases, with 13 bases separating them. CDR3 protein: CASSDTGGDGANVLTF. CDR3 nucleotide sequence: TGTGCCAGCAGTGATACTGGGGGCGACGGGGCCAACGTCCTGACTTTC.

This chain joins TRBV9 and TRBJ2-5, with 9 bases fitting TRBD2. CDR1 is SGDLS and CDR2 is YYNGEE in the germline V gene. The J segment lost 0 bases and the V segment lost 1 base, leaving 4 bases of the junction unmatched. The CDR3 length is 16 residues. CDR3 protein: CASSVLAGAYQETQYF. For the CDR3, the DNA is TGTGCCAGCAGCGTATTAGCGGGGGCCTACCAAGAGACCCAGTACTTC. Supplemented by reference TRBV9 and TRBJ2-5, the full variable domain reads DSGVTQTPKHLITATGQRVTLRCSPRSGDLSVYWYQQSLDQGLQFLIQYYNGEERAKGNILERFSAQQFPDLHSELNLSSLELGDSALYFCASSVLAGAYQETQYFGPGTRLLVL.